A selection of T cell receptor beta chains follows, all from one sample in a study of T cell responses to AZD1222 COVID-19 vaccine. Assay: immunoSEQ multiplex PCR; the TCRdb copy retains only in-frame clones and omits some. Among 130,000 to 150,000 clones listed, 88% were seen once. Here the sequenced sample was peripheral blood, taken on day 0 of MenACWY control vaccination. These TCRs come from an adult in good health. Each CDR3 is given with its conserved first and last residue. Each record gives: V gene, clone size, D gene, CDR3 length, J gene, CDR3 protein, CDR3 DNA. The D gene is left open where the match is weak. Size values are once, few and many counts, or a class for expanded clones, and some rows have none.

TRBV29-1	few	-	13	TRBJ2-5	CSVEVGRRETQYF	TGCAGCGTTGAAGTTGGGAGGAGAGAGACCCAGTACTTC
TRBV9	-	-	15	TRBJ2-1	CASSREGRDYNEQFF	TGTGCCAGCAGCCGCGAGGGACGAGACTACAATGAGCAGTTCTTC
TRBV29-1	few	-	11	TRBJ1-4	CSVVSGEKLFF	TGCAGCGTTGTATCCGGTGAAAAACTGTTTTTT
TRBV3-1/TRBV3-2	-	-	15	TRBJ1-2	CASSLGTGTINGYTF	TGTGCCAGCAGCCTGGGGACCGGGACGATTAATGGCTACACCTTC
TRBV9	-	TRBD2	16	TRBJ2-1	CASSVVSTSGIHEQFF	TGTGCCAGCAGCGTAGTCTCGACTAGCGGGATTCATGAGCAGTTCTTC
TRBV19	once	TRBD1	14	TRBJ1-2	CASRKTGDLLGYTF	TGTGCCAGTAGAAAGACAGGGGACCTTCTGGGCTACACCTTC
TRBV5-1	few	-	16	TRBJ2-2	CASRKGAATNTGELFF	TGCGCCAGCAGGAAGGGCGCGGCAACGAACACCGGGGAGCTGTTTTTT
TRBV27	-	-	13	TRBJ2-7	CASSQGVPYEQYF	TGTGCCAGCAGTCAGGGCGTCCCCTACGAGCAGTACTTC
TRBV5-6	-	-	11	TRBJ2-3	CASSSRSAQYF	TGTGCCAGCAGCTCCCGATCCGCGCAGTATTTT
TRBV19	-	-	13	TRBJ2-1	CASSIRGFNEQFF	TGTGCCAGTAGTATACGCGGATTCAATGAGCAGTTCTTC
TRBV12-5	-	TRBD1	15	TRBJ1-1	CASGSPGTGVTEAFF	TGTGCTAGTGGCTCCCCCGGGACAGGGGTGACTGAAGCTTTCTTT
TRBV6-2/TRBV6-3	-	TRBD2	16	TRBJ2-1	CASSYSKTGRANEQFF	TGTGCCAGCAGTTACTCGAAAACCGGGAGGGCCAATGAGCAGTTCTTC
TRBV19	-	TRBD2	16	TRBJ2-1	CASIKNSGVVGNEQFF	TGTGCCAGTATAAAGAATAGCGGGGTGGTGGGCAATGAGCAGTTCTTC
TRBV19	-	-	13	TRBJ1-2	CASSQGFNYGYTF	TGTGCCAGTAGTCAGGGATTTAACTATGGCTACACCTTC
TRBV5-6	-	-	12	TRBJ2-1	CASHKPFREQFF	TGTGCCAGCCACAAGCCCTTTCGTGAGCAGTTCTTC
TRBV27	-	-	14	TRBJ1-2	CASSLKGEDYGYTF	TGTGCCAGCAGTTTGAAAGGGGAGGACTATGGCTACACCTTC